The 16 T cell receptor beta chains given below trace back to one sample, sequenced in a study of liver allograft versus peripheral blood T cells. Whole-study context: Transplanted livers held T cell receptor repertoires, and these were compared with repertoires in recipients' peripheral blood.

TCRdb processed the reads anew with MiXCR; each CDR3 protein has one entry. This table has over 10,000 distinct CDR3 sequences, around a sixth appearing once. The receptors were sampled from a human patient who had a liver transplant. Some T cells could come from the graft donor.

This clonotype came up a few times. CDR3 coding DNA: TGTGCCAGCAGCCAAGAAGGTTCACCCCTCCACTTT. Translated: CASSQEGSPLHF. This sequence joins TRBV14 and TRBJ1-6, with D hard to call. The CDR3 totals 12 residues. Germline CDR1 reads SGHDN; CDR2 reads FVKESK. Trimming removed 0 bases from V and 9 bases from J, with 3 bases in between.

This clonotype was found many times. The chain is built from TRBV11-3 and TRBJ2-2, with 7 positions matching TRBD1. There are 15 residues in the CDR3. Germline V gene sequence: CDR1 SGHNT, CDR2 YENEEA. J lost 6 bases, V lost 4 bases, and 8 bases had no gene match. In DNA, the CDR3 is TGTGCCAGCAGCTATAGCCCCGACAGGGCCGGGGAGCTGTTTTTT. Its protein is CASSYSPDRAGELFF.

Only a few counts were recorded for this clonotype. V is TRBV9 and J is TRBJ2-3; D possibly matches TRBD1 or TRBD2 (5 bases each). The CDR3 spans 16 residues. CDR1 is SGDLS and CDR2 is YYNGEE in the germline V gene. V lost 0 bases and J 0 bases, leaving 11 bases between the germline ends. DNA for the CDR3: TGTGCCAGCAGCGTAGCCCCGGGGCTCAGCACAGATACGCAGTATTTT. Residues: CASSVAPGLSTDTQYF.

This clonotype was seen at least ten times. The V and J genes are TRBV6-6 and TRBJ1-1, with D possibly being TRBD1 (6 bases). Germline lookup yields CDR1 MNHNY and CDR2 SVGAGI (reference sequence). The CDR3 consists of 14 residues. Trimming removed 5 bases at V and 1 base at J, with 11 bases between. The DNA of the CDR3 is TGTGCCAGCAGTACAGGGTCGGGGAACACTGAAGCTTTCTTT. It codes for CASSTGSGNTEAFF.

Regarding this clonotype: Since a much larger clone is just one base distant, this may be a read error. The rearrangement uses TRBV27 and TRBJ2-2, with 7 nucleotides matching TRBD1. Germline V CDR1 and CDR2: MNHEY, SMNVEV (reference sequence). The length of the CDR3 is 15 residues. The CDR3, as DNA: TGTGTCAGCAGCCGGGGACAGCTGAACACCGGGGAGCTGTTTTTT. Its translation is CVSSRGQLNTGELFF.

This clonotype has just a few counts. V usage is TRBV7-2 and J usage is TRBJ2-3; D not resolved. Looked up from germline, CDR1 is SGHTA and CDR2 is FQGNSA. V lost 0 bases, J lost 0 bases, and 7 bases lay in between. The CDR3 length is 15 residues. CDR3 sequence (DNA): TGTGCCAGCAGCTTAGCCCACAGAAGCACAGATACGCAGTATTTT. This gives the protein CASSLAHRSTDTQYF.

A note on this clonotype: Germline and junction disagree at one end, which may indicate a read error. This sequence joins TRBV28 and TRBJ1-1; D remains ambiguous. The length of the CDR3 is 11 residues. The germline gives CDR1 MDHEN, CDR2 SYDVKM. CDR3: CASSFNAVWNF. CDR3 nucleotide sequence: TGTGCCAGCAGTTTTAACGCCGTCTGGAATTTT.

In DNA, the CDR3 is TGTGCCAGCAGGTCTGTCGGGACAGGCGTAAGAGGAACTGAAGCTTTCTTT. Protein: CASRSVGTGVRGTEAFF. The chain joins TRBV11-2 to TRBJ1-1, with 8 bases identical to TRBD1. The CDR3 loop spans 17 amino acids. CDR1 is SGHAT and CDR2 is FQNNGV in the germline V gene. J gave up 5 bases and V 6 bases, and 17 bases lay outside the gene matches.

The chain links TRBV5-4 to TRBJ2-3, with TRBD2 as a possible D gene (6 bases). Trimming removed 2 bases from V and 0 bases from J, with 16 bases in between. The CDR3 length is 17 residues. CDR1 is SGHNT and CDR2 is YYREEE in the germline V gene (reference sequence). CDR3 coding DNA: TGTGCCAGCAGCTTTTCTGTAGCGGTTGCTAGCACAGATACGCAGTATTTT. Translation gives CASSFSVAVASTDTQYF.

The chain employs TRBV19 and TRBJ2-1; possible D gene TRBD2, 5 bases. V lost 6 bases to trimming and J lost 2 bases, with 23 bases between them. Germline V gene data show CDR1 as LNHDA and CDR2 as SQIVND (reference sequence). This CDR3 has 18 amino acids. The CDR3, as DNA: TGTGCCAGTAGAGCTGAGGTCTACCGAGTCGGGACCTACAATGAGCAGTTCTTC. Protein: CASRAEVYRVGTYNEQFF.

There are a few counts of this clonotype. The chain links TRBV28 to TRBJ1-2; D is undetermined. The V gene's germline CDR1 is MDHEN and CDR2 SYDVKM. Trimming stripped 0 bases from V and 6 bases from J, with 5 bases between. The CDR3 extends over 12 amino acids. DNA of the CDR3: TGTGCCAGCAGTTTATGGGGTAATGGCTACACCTTC. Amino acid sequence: CASSLWGNGYTF.

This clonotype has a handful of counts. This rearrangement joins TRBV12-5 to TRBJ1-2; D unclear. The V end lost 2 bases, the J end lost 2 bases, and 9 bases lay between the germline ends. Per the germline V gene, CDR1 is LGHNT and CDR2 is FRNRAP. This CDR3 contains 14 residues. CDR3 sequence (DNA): TGTGCTAGTGGTTTGTATCTACAGAACTATGGCTACACCTTC. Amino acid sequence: CASGLYLQNYGYTF.

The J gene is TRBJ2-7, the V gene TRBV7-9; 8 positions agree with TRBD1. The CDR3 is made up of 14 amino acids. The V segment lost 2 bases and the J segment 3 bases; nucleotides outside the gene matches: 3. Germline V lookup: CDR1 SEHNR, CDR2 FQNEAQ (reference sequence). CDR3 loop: CASSLRTGYYEQYF. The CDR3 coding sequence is TGTGCCAGCAGCTTAAGGACAGGGTACTACGAGCAGTACTTC.

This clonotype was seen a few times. CDR3: CAYGQKETQYF. In DNA form, the CDR3 reads TGTGCCTACGGACAGAAAGAGACCCAGTACTTC. The rearrangement joins TRBV30 to TRBJ2-5; D may be TRBD1 (6 bases). The germline V gene has CDR1 GTSNPN and CDR2 SVGIG (reference sequence). Trimming removed 7 bases at V and 3 bases at J, with 9 bases between. This CDR3 spans 11 amino acids.

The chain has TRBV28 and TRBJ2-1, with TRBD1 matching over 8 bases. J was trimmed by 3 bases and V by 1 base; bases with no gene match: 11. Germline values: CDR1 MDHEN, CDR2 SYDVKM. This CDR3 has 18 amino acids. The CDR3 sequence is CASSLYSYRGSLYNEQFF. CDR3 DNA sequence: TGTGCCAGCAGTTTATACTCATACAGGGGGTCGCTCTACAATGAGCAGTTCTTC. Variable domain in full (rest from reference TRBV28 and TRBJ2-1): DVKVTQSSRYLVKRTGEKVFLECVQDMDHENMFWYRQDPGLGLRLIYFSYDVKMKEKGDIPEGYSVSREKKERFSLILESASTNQTSMYLCASSLYSYRGSLYNEQFFGPGTRLTVL.

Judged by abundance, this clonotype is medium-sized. The DNA of the CDR3 is TGTGCCAGCAGTTACTTCGGGGGGGGTCCCCAGCATTTT. This sequence encodes CASSYFGGGPQHF. The chain joins TRBV6-2 or TRBV6-3 to TRBJ1-5, with D possibly being TRBD1 (5 bases). V was shortened by 1 base and J by 10 bases, with 11 bases between the two germline ends. This CDR3 is 13 amino acids long. Germline V gene lookup returns CDR1 MNHEY and CDR2 SVGEGT.